This T cell receptor beta chain appears in the sequencing data of a study of T cells in Graves' hyperthyroidism and ophthalmopathy. This clonotype was detected ten times or more. Amplification yielded TCR beta CDR3 regions, with RNA transcripts as the source. TCR CDR3 underwent first-round RT-PCR with the HTBI primer set. TCRdb called the multiplex PCR reads again in MiXCR, with one record for every CDR3 protein. The sample lists about 100,000 distinct CDR3 sequences; 16% were seen once. The sample was blood. This TCR was sampled from a woman between 45 and 65 years old with Graves' hyperthyroidism.

This chain's CDR3 is CASSEDLASSSYNEQFF. CDR3 sequence (DNA): TGTGCCAGCAGTGAAGATCTAGCGTCAAGCTCCTACAATGAGCAGTTCTTC. The chain is built from TRBV2 and TRBJ2-1; the D gene is possibly TRBD2 (6 bases). From germline, CDR1 is SNHLY and CDR2 FYNNEI. V dropped 1 base and J dropped 0 bases, with 13 bases sitting between them. This CDR3 spans 17 amino acids.